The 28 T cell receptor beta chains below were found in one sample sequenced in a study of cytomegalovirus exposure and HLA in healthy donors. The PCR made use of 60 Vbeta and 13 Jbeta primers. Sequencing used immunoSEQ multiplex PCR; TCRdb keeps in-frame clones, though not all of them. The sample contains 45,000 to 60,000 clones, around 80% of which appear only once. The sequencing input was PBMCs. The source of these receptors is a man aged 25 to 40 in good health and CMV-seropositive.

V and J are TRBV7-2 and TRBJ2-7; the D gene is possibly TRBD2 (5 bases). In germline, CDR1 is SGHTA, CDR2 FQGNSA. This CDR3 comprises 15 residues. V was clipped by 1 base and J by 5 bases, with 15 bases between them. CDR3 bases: TGTGCCAGCAGCTTAGGCGGGTCCTTTTGGAACGAGCAGTACTTC. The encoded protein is CASSLGGSFWNEQYF.

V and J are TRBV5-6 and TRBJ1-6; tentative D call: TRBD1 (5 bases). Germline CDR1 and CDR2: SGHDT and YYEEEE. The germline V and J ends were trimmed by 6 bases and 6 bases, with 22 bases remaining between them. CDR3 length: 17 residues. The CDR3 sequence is CASTGGRQNLPNSPLHF. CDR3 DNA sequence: TGTGCCAGCACCGGGGGACGACAGAACTTACCTAATTCACCCCTCCACTTT. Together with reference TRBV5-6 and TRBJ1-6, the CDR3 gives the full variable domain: DAGVTQSPTHLIKTRGQQVTLRCSPKSGHDTVSWYQQALGQGPQFIFQYYEEEERQRGNFPDRFSGHQFPNYSSELNVNALLLGDSALYLCASTGGRQNLPNSPLHFGNGTRLTVT.

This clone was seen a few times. This CDR3 is CASSSIAGSETQYF. CDR3 DNA: TGCGCCAGCAGCTCCATAGCGGGGTCAGAGACCCAGTACTTC. The rearrangement uses TRBV5-1 and TRBJ2-5; 8 positions agree with TRBD2. The CDR3 is 14 residues long. Germline lookup yields CDR1 SGHRS and CDR2 YFSETQ. Trimming at V came to 3 bases and at J to 4 bases, leaving 5 bases not matched to a gene.

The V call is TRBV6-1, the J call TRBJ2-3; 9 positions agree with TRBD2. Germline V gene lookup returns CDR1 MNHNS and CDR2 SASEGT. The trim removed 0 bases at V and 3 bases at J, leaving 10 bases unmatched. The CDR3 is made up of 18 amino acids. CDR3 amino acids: CASSEALARGGSTDTQYF. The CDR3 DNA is TGTGCCAGCAGTGAAGCCTTGGCGCGGGGGGGCAGTACAGATACGCAGTATTTT.

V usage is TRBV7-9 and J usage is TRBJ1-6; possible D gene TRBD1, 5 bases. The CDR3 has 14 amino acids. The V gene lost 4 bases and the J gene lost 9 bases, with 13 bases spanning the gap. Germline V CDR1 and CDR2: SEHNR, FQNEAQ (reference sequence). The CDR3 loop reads CASSSQWGVSPLHF. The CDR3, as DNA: TGTGCCAGCAGCTCCCAGTGGGGGGTTTCACCCCTCCACTTT.

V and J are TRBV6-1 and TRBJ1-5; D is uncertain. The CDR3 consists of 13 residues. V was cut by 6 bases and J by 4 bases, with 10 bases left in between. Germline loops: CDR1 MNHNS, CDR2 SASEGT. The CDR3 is CASRPYWNQPQHF. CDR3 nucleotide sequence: TGTGCCAGCAGGCCCTACTGGAATCAGCCCCAGCATTTT.

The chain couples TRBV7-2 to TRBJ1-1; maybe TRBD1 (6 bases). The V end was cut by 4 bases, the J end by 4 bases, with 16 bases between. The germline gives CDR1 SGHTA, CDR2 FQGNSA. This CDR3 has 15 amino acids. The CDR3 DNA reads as TGTGCCAGCAGCTCCAGGGGCGCCAAGGGCACTGAAGCTTTCTTT. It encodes CASSSRGAKGTEAFF.

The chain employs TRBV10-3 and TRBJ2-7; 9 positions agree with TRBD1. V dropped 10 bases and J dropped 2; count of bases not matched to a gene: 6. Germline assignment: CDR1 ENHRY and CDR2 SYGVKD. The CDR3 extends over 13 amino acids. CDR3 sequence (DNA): TGTGCCACCGGACAGGGGTTCACCTACGAGCAGTACTTC. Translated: CATGQGFTYEQYF.

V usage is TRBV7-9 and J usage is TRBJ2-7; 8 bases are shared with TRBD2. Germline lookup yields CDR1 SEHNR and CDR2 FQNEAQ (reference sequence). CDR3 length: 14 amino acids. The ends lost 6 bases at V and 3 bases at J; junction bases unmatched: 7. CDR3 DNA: TGTGCCAGCAGAGAAGCGGGGGCCCACTACGAGCAGTACTTC. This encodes CASREAGAHYEQYF.

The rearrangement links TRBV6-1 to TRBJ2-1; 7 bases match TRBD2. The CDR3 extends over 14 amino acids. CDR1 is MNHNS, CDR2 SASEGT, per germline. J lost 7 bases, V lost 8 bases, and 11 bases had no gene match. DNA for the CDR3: TGTGCCAGCGTATTGGAGGGGAGGGCGAATGAGCAGTTCTTC. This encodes CASVLEGRANEQFF.

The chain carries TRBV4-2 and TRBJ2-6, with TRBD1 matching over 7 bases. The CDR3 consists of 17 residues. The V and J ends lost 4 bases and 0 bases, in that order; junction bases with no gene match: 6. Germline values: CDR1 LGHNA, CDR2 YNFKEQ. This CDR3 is CASSRSGQISGANVLTF. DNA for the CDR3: TGTGCCAGCAGCCGGTCGGGACAGATCTCTGGGGCCAACGTCCTGACTTTC.

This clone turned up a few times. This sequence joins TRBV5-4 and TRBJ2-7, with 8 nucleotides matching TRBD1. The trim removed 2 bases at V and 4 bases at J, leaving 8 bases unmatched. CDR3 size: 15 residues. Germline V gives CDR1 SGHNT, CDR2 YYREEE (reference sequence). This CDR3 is CASSLLDRDRYEQYF. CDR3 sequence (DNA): TGTGCCAGCAGCTTACTGGACAGGGACCGGTACGAGCAGTACTTC. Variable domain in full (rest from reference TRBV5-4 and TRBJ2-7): ETGVTQSPTHLIKTRGQQVTLRCSSQSGHNTVSWYQQALGQGPQFIFQYYREEENGRGNFPPRFSGLQFPNYSSELNVNALELDDSALYLCASSLLDRDRYEQYFGPGTRLTVT.

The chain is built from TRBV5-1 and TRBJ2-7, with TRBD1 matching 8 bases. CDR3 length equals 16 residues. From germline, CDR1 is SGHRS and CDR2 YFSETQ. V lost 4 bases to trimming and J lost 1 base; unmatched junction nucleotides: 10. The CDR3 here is CASSPAGTGGSYEQYF. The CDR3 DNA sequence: TGCGCCAGCAGCCCGGCCGGTACAGGGGGGTCCTACGAGCAGTACTTC.

The CDR3 loop is CAIRAQGLLGNTIYF. The CDR3 nucleotides read TGTGCCATCAGGGCTCAGGGTTTGCTTGGAAACACCATATATTTT. J is TRBJ1-3 and V is TRBV10-3, with D tentatively TRBD1 (5 bases). In germline, CDR1 is ENHRY, CDR2 SYGVKD. V gave up 6 bases and J gave up 3 bases, with 15 bases separating them. The CDR3 sequence is 15 residues long.

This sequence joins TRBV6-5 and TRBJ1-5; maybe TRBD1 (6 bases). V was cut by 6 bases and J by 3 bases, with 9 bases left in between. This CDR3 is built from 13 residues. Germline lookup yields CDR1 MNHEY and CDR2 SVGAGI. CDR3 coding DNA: TGTGCCAGCAGACAGGGCTCCAATCAGCCCCAGCATTTT. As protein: CASRQGSNQPQHF.

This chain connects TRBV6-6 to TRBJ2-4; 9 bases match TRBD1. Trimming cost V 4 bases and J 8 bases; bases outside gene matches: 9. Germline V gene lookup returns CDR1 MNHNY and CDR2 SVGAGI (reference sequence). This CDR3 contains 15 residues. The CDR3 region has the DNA TGTGCCAGCAGTTCCGGGACAGGGAGGCGGGACATTCAGTACTTC. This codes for CASSSGTGRRDIQYF.

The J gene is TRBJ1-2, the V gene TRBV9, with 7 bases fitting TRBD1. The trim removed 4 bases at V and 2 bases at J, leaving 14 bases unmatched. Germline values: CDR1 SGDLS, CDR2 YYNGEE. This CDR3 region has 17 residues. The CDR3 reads CASSHSQLDRDNYGYTF. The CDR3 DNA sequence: TGTGCCAGCAGCCACTCGCAGTTAGACAGGGACAACTATGGCTACACCTTC.

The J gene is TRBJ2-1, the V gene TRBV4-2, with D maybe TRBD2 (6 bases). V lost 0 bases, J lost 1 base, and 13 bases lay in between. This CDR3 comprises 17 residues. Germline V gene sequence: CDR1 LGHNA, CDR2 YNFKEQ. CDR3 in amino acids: CASSQDSRGFSYNEQFF. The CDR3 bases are TGTGCCAGCAGCCAAGACAGTCGGGGGTTTTCCTACAATGAGCAGTTCTTC.

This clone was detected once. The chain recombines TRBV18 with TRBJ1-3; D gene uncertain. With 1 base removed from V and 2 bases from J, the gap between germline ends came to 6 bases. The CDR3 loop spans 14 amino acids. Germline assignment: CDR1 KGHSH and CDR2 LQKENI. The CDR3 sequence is CASSPLRAGNTIYF. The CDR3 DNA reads TGTGCCAGCTCACCACTCCGGGCTGGAAACACCATATATTTT.

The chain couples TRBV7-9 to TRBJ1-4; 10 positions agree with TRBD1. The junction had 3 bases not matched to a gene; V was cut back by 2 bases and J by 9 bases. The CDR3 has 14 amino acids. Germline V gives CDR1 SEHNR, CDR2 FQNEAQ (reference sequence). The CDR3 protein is CASSLRQGAQKLFF. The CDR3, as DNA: TGTGCCAGCAGCTTACGACAGGGGGCGCAAAAACTGTTTTTT.

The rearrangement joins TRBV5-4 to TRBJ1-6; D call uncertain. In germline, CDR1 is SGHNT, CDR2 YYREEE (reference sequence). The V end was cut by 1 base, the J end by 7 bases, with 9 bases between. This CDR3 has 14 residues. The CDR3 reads CASSLRERNSPLHF. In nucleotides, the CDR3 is TGTGCCAGCAGCTTGAGGGAGAGGAATTCACCCCTCCACTTT.

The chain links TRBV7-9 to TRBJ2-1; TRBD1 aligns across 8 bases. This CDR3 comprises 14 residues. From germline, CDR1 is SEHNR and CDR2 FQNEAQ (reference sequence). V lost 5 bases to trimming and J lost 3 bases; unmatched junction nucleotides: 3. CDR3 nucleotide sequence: TGTGCCAGCAGCCCAGGGGGCCTCTACAATGAGCAGTTCTTC. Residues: CASSPGGLYNEQFF.

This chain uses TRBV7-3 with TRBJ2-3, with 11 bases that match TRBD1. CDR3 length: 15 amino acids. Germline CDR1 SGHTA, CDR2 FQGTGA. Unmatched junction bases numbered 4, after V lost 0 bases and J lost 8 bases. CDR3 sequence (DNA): TGTGCCAGCAGCTTAACCCCGGGACAGGGGGGTACGCAGTATTTT. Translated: CASSLTPGQGGTQYF.

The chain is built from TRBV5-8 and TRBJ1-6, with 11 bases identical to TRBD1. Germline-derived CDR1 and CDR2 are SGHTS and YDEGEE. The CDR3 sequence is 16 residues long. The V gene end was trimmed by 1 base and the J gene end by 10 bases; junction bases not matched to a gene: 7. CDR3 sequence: CASSLRGQGVRSPLHF. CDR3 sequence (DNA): TGTGCCAGCAGCTTGCGGGGACAGGGGGTTAGATCACCCCTCCACTTT.

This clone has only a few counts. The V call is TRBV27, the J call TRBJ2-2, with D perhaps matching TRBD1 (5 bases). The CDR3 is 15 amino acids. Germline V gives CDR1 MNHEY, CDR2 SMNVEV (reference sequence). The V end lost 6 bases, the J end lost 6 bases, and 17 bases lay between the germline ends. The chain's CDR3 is CASRGPGTSAGELFF. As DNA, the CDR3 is TGTGCCAGCAGGGGGCCCGGTACCTCCGCCGGGGAGCTGTTTTTT.

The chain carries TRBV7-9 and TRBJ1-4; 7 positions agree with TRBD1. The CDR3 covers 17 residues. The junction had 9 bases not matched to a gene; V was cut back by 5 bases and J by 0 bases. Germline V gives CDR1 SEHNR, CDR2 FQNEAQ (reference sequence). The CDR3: CASSKHTGDATNEKLFF. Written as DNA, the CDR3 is TGTGCCAGCAGCAAGCATACAGGGGATGCAACTAATGAAAAACTGTTTTTT.

Here the CDR3 reads CASSLGQGPNTGELFF. The DNA of the CDR3 is TGTGCCAGCAGCCTTGGACAGGGGCCGAACACCGGGGAGCTGTTTTTT. This rearrangement joins TRBV2 to TRBJ2-2; 9 bases map to TRBD1. From germline, CDR1 is SNHLY and CDR2 FYNNEI. The CDR3 contains 16 residues. V lost 6 bases, J lost 0 bases, and 5 bases stayed unmatched.

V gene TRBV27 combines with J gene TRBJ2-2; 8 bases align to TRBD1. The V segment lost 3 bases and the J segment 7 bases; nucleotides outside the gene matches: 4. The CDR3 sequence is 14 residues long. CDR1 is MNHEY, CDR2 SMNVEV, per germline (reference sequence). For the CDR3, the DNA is TGTGCCAGCAGTTTTGACAGGGGAGGCGGGGAGCTGTTTTTT. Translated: CASSFDRGGGELFF.